Ten or more counts support the clone carrying this TCR beta chain. Its antigen is not identified. This sample was taken from a study of T cells in Graves' hyperthyroidism and ophthalmopathy. Regarding the study as a whole: Onset of ophthalmopathy came a median 6.5 months after the model predicted it.

There were TCR beta CDR3 regions amplified from RNA transcripts. First-round RT-PCR with HTBI primers amplified the TCR CDR3 region. A single record per CDR3 protein comes from TCRdb applying MiXCR to the multiplex PCR reads. The table records a few hundred thousand distinct CDR3 sequences, 15% to 17% of them present only once. Trimming left V 6 bases short and J 0 bases short, with 21 bases between. CDR3 length equals 18 residues. The germline CDR1 and CDR2 sequences are SGHAT and FQDESV (reference sequence). This clonotype originated in a woman aged 18-29 years with Graves' hyperthyroidism. Sequencing was done on a sample of blood. V gene TRBV11-1 combines with J gene TRBJ2-4; either TRBD1 or TRBD2 may fit D (5 bases each). CDR3 protein: CASSVSGMGRLAKNIQYF. As DNA, the CDR3 is TGTGCCAGCAGTGTTTCCGGGATGGGGCGACTAGCCAAAAACATTCAGTACTTC. The entire variable domain, with the rest obtained from reference TRBV11-1 and TRBJ2-4, is as follows: EAEVAQSPRYKITEKSQAVAFWCDPISGHATLYWYRQILGQGPELLVQFQDESVVDDSQLPKDRFSAERLKGVDSTLKIQPAELGDSAMYLCASSVSGMGRLAKNIQYFGAGTRLSVL.